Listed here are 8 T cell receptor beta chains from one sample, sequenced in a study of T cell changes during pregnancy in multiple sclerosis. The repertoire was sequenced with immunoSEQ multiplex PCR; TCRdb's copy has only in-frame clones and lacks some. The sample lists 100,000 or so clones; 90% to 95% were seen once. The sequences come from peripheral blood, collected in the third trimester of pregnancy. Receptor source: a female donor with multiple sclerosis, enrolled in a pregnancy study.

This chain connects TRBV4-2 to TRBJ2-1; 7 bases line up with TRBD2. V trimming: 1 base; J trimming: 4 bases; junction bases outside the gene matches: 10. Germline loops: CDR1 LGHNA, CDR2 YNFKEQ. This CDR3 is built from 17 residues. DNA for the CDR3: TGTGCCAGCAGCCAAGTTGGTTTAGGGACTACATACAATGAGCAGTTCTTC. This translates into CASSQVGLGTTYNEQFF.

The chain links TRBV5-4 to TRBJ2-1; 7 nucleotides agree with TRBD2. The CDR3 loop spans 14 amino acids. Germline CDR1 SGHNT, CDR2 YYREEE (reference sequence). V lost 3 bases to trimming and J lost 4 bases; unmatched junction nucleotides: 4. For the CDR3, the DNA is TGTGCCAGCAGCTGGGGACTATCTTACAATGAGCAGTTCTTC. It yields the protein CASSWGLSYNEQFF.

The CDR3 loop is CASSLGVGAWGYEQYF. The CDR3 DNA is TGCGCCAGCAGCTTAGGAGTTGGGGCTTGGGGTTACGAGCAGTACTTC. This chain links TRBV5-1 with TRBJ2-7; D perhaps matches TRBD1 (5 bases). This CDR3 contains 16 residues. CDR1 is SGHRS, CDR2 YFSETQ, per germline. Trimming left V 2 bases short and J 4 bases short, with 19 bases between.

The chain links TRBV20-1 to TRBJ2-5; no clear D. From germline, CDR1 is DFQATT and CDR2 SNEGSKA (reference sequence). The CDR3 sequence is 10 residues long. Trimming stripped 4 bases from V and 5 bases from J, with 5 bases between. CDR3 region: CSAKSETQYF. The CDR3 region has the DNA TGCAGTGCTAAATCGGAGACCCAGTACTTC.

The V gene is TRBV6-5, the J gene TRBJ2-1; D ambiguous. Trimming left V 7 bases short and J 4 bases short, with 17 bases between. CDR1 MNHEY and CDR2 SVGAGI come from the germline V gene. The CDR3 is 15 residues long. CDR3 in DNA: TGTGCCAGCAACCCTTCTCCAACGACTTACAATGAGCAGTTCTTC. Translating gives CASNPSPTTYNEQFF.

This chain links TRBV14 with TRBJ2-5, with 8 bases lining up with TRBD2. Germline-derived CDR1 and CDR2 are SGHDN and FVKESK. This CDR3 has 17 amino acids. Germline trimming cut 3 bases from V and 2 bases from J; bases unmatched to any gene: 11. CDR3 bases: TGTGCCAGCAGCCAGGCTGGGATTGGACTAGCACAAGAGACCCAGTACTTC. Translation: CASSQAGIGLAQETQYF.

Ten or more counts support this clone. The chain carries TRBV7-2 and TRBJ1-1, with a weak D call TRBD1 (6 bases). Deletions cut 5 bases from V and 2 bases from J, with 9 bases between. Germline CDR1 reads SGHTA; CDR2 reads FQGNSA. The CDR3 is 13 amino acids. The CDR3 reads CASSQGRNTEAFF. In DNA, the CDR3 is TGTGCCAGCAGCCAGGGGAGAAACACTGAAGCTTTCTTT.

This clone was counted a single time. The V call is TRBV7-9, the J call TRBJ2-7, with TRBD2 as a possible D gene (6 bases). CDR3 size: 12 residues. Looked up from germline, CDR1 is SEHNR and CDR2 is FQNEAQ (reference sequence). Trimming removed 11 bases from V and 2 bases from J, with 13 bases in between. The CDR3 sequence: CAGGELTYEQYF. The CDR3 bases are TGTGCCGGCGGGGAGTTAACCTACGAGCAGTACTTC.